Following are 10 T cell receptor beta chains from one sample sequenced in a study of T cells in Graves' hyperthyroidism and ophthalmopathy. The source material, RNA transcripts, was used to amplify TCR beta CDR3 regions. The HTBI primer set was used in a first-round RT-PCR of the TCR CDR3. From the multiplex PCR reads, TCRdb called clonotypes with MiXCR, one entry per CDR3 protein. The sample includes some 570,000 distinct CDR3 sequences, 13% to 15% of them seen just once. The specimen sequenced was blood. Source of these receptors: a woman between 18 and 29 years old with Graves' ophthalmopathy.

This clonotype was seen many times. A much larger clone lies one base from this, so it may be a read error. J is TRBJ2-3 and V is TRBV6-2 or TRBV6-3; D not certain. The CDR3 is 12 amino acids. Germline V gene data show CDR1 as MNHEY and CDR2 as SVGEGT. V was clipped by 4 bases and J by 2 bases, with 4 bases between them. CDR3 bases: TGTGCCAGCAGTTCCCACACAGATACGCAGTATTTT. It codes for CASSSHTDTQYF.

This clonotype appeared many times. The V and J genes are TRBV2 and TRBJ2-7, with D perhaps matching TRBD1 (6 bases). This CDR3 has 13 residues. V was cut by 4 bases and J by 3 bases, with 10 bases left in between. CDR1 is SNHLY, CDR2 FYNNEI, per germline. The DNA for the CDR3 is TGTGCCAGCAGTGCAGGGGAGTTCTACGAGCAGTACTTC. Its protein product is CASSAGEFYEQYF. The variable domain in full, with the rest retrieved from reference TRBV2 and TRBJ2-7, is EPEVTQTPSHQVTQMGQEVILRCVPISNHLYFYWYRQILGQKVEFLVSFYNNEISEKSEIFDDQFSVERPDGSNFTLKIRSTKLEDSAMYFCASSAGEFYEQYFGPGTRLTVT.

This clonotype occurred many times. The rearrangement links TRBV6-5 to TRBJ2-5; 10 bases line up with TRBD2. The J segment lost 3 bases and the V segment lost 2 bases, leaving 9 bases of the junction unmatched. CDR1 MNHEY and CDR2 SVGAGI come from the germline V gene. The CDR3 is made up of 17 amino acids. The CDR3 here is CASSYGVGLAREETQYF. The CDR3 nucleotides read TGTGCCAGCAGTTACGGTGTGGGACTAGCGAGAGAAGAGACCCAGTACTTC.

The CDR3 region has the DNA TGCGCCAGCAGCCAAGGGACCGTAAGGGGGGAGACCCAGTACTTC. It yields the protein CASSQGTVRGETQYF. The chain couples TRBV4-1 to TRBJ2-5; D might be TRBD1 (6 bases). The CDR3 has 15 amino acids. CDR1 is MGHRA and CDR2 is YSYEKL in the germline V gene. V was shortened by 1 base and J by 5 bases, with 14 bases between the two germline ends.

Comments on this clonotype: One base away lies a much larger clone, so this may be a sequencing read error. The V and J genes are TRBV6-1 and TRBJ2-7; the match to TRBD1 covers 7 bases. CDR1 is MNHNS and CDR2 is SASEGT in the germline V gene. There are 13 residues in the CDR3. The V and J ends lost 10 bases and 5 bases, in that order; junction bases with no gene match: 11. The CDR3 reads CATPGQLVHEQYF. The DNA of the CDR3 is TGTGCCACCCCGGGACAGCTTGTCCACGAGCAGTACTTC.

This clonotype was observed many times. The rearrangement joins TRBV7-9 to TRBJ2-7; D not certain. Germline CDR1 is SEHNR and CDR2 is FQNEAQ (reference sequence). The ends were cut back, 4 bases at V and 7 bases at J, with 11 bases in the middle. The CDR3 loop spans 12 amino acids. The CDR3 DNA is TGTGCCAGCAGCTCGACCCTTGAGGAGCAGTACTTC. Protein: CASSSTLEEQYF.

The chain carries TRBV28 and TRBJ2-2; TRBD1 matches 9 bases. Germline CDR1 reads MDHEN; CDR2 reads SYDVKM. The CDR3 is 15 amino acids. V shed 9 bases, J shed 8 bases, and the junction held 13 bases outside the gene matches. CDR3 residues: CASRPRDRVFGELFF. CDR3 DNA: TGTGCCAGTAGACCCCGGGACAGGGTTTTTGGGGAGCTGTTTTTT.

At least ten counts were recorded for this clonotype. V and J are TRBV7-9 and TRBJ2-5; 9 nucleotides line up with TRBD2. Looked up from germline, CDR1 is SEHNR and CDR2 is FQNEAQ (reference sequence). The V gene end was trimmed by 2 bases and the J gene end by 5 bases; junction bases not matched to a gene: 12. This CDR3 spans 17 amino acids. Here the CDR3 DNA reads TGTGCCAGCAGCTTATCGGGTAGCGGGAGTCGGTCGGAGACCCAGTACTTC. It yields the protein CASSLSGSGSRSETQYF.

V usage is TRBV5-5 and J usage is TRBJ1-1; the match to TRBD1 covers 7 bases. CDR1 SGHKS and CDR2 YYEKEE come from the germline V gene (reference sequence). This CDR3 has 15 residues. Trimming at V came to 0 bases and at J to 4 bases, leaving 6 bases not matched to a gene. In DNA, the CDR3 is TGTGCCAGCAGCTTGGTAGGACAGGCGCGCACTGAAGCTTTCTTT. Translated, it gives CASSLVGQARTEAFF.

This clonotype was counted only a few times. V gene TRBV27 combines with J gene TRBJ2-2; the D is unclear. Per the germline V gene, CDR1 is MNHEY and CDR2 is SMNVEV (reference sequence). The V end lost 2 bases, the J end lost 1 base, and 11 bases lay between the germline ends. This CDR3 comprises 16 residues. CDR3 sequence reads: CASSLEPPLNTGELFF. In DNA form, the CDR3 reads TGTGCCAGCAGTTTAGAGCCTCCCCTGAACACCGGGGAGCTGTTTTTT.